This T cell receptor beta chain was profiled in a study of T cells in localized non-small cell lung cancer (dated by TCRdb to 2018 to 2021). About the full investigation: Comparing tumors with uninvolved tumor-adjacent lungs, the study looked at the T cell repertoires of 200 to 250 patients with early-stage NSCLC. The cohort was made up of some 240 treatment-naive NSCLC patients whose localized lung tumors had been resected. Of the NSCLC patients, around 130 were male and approximately 99 were female, and the mean age was about 69 years. Points the paper makes about the study in general: Of the top 100 tumor clones, a median of approximately 60 were detected in paired uninvolved adjacent lung; approximately 30 were also among that lung's top 100. Multi-region tumor sequencing was not performed, so intratumor heterogeneity could not be excluded. Because the study design was exploratory, TCR variables were selected using unadjusted p-values without false-discovery rate correction. Uninvolved tumor-adjacent lung showed the highest T cell clonality, higher than tumor, which suggests more focused antigenic responses in the adjacent lung. Higher T cell density in blood was associated with longer overall survival, whereas higher clonality in adjacent lung was associated with shorter survival.

At diagnosis, tumor, uninvolved tumor-adjacent lung and peripheral blood were collected and then preserved as a mix of FFPE and fresh-frozen material. For TCR repertoire profiling, blood samples were analyzed in the form of peripheral blood mononuclear cells. TCR beta CDR3 regions were sequenced from DNA using the immunoSEQ Assay. The study's own analysis went as follows. To compute T cell density, TCR beta template counts were normalized to usable DNA, which was estimated by amplifying housekeeping genes. Richness was estimated using the preseqR package, with extrapolation to 400,000 templates for PBMC samples and to 120,000 templates for tissue samples. Clonality was taken to be one minus Pielou's evenness. Differential abundance testing on productive amino-acid clonotypes, with a minimum total count of 5 and an alpha of 0.1, was used to identify tissue-enriched TCRs. The Jaccard Index and the Morisita Overlap Index were used to measure how much the repertoires overlapped between compartments. GLIPH grouped TCR beta CDR3s together with public tetramer-defined viral CDR3s, and a viral motif had to include at least three viral sequences and also show V-gene enrichment. Sourced from immuneACCESS, this table was stored by TCRdb with only in-frame sequences that have V and J called. A share of the clones is absent; for the studies checked, an unresolved V gene accounts for under half, and the remainder has no known explanation. The V and J calls and clone size were taken over from that table, and D and trimming were inferred from the DNA. This sample comprises about 70,000 clones, about 90% of them detected only once. The biggest ten clones account for 21% of the sample.

The CDR3 runs 12 residues from the cysteine to the phenylalanine. Only CDR3 DNA is held: 36 bases, read in frame from base 1. Taken from the germline V gene, the CDR1 and CDR2 loops are SGHTS and YDEGEE. A distance of 5 bases separates the germline ends of V and J, which lose 3 bases and 4 bases respectively. Comments on this clone: Its specific antigen is unknown. Base quality data are lacking; no much larger clone is found one base away.

This receptor was identified in a male donor at least 60 years old with stage III squamous cell lung carcinoma. Recombination connected TRBV5-8 to TRBJ2-1, with the D segment identity uncertain. The material was peripheral blood, obtained before any cancer treatment. The CDR3 amino acid sequence is: CASSSQYNEQFF. The nucleotides read TGTGCCAGCAGCTCTCAATACAATGAGCAGTTCTTC.